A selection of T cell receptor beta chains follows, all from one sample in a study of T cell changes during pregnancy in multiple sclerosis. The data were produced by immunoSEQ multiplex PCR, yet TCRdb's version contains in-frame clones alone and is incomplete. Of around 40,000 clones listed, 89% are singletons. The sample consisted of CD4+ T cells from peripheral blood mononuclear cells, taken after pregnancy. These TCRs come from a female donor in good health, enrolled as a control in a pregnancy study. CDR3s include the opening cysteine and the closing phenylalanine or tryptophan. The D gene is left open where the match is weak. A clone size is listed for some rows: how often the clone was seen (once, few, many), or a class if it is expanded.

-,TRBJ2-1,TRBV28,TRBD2,CASSSPQLAGVPNEQFF,TGTGCCAGCAGTTCCCCCCAGCTAGCGGGAGTCCCCAATGAGCAGTTCTTC
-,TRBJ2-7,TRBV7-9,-,CASSLGGGREQYF,TGTGCCAGCAGCTTAGGCGGGGGCCGCGAGCAGTACTTC
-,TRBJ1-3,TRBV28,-,CASRLGGASGNTIYF,TGTGCCAGCAGACTGGGAGGGGCTTCTGGAAACACCATATATTTT
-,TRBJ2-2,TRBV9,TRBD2,CASSVEPLAATGELFF,TGTGCCAGCAGCGTAGAACCGCTAGCGGCCACCGGGGAGCTGTTTTTT
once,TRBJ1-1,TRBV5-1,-,CASRAGAGGVKGVNTEAFF,TGCGCCAGCCGCGCAGGAGCAGGAGGAGTGAAGGGAGTGAACACTGAAGCTTTCTTT
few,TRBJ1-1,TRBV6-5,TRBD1,CASSYRQGGEAFF,TGTGCCAGCAGTTATCGACAGGGGGGTGAAGCTTTCTTT
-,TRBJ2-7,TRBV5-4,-,CASSPSTSSPYEQYF,TGTGCCAGCAGCCCATCGACAAGTTCCCCATACGAGCAGTACTTC
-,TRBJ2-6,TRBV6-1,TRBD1,CASSEKAGDRGSSGANVLTF,TGTGCCAGCAGTGAAAAGGCGGGGGACAGGGGCAGCTCTGGGGCCAACGTCCTGACTTTC
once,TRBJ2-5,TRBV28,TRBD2,CASSSPGLAGVGQETQYF,TGTGCCAGCAGTTCGCCGGGACTAGCGGGAGTTGGGCAAGAGACCCAGTACTTC
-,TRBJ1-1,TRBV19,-,CASSIVPGQLTLVNTEAFF,TGTGCCAGTAGTATAGTTCCAGGACAGCTGACTTTAGTGAACACTGAAGCTTTCTTT
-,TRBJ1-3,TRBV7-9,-,CASSFQGNTIYF,TGTGCCAGCAGCTTCCAGGGAAACACCATATATTTT
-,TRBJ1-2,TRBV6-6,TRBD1,CASSYPDRGPSYGYTF,TGTGCCAGCAGTTACCCGGACAGGGGGCCTAGCTATGGCTACACCTTC
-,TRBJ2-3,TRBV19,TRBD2,CASSTVAGASTDTQYF,TGTGCCAGTAGTACGGTAGCGGGGGCCAGCACAGATACGCAGTATTTT
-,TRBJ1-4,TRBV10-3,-,CAISESSATNEKLFF,TGTGCCATCAGTGAGTCCAGTGCAACTAATGAAAAACTGTTTTTT
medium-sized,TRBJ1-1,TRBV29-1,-,CSVLQRGTEAFF,TGCAGCGTTTTACAGCGAGGGACTGAAGCTTTCTTT
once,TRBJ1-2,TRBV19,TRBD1,CASSHGQGYYGYTF,TGTGCCAGTAGTCATGGACAGGGGTACTATGGCTACACCTTC
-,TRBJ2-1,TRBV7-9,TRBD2,CASSLVAGGTDEQFF,TGTGCCAGCAGCTTAGTAGCGGGAGGGACGGATGAGCAGTTCTTC
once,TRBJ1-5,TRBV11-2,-,CASSLTSSNQPQHF,TGTGCCAGCAGCCTGACTTCTAGCAATCAGCCCCAGCATTTT
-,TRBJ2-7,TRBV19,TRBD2,CASSQLAGASYEQYF,TGTGCCAGTAGTCAACTAGCGGGGGCATCCTACGAGCAGTACTTC
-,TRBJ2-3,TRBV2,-,CASSVGSGPTDTQYF,TGTGCCAGCAGTGTAGGTAGCGGACCCACAGATACGCAGTATTTT
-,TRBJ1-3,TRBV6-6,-,CASSSSQGLAGNTIYF,TGTGCCAGCAGTTCTTCACAGGGTTTAGCTGGAAACACCATATATTTT
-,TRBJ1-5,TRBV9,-,CASSVGPGVDNQPQHF,TGTGCCAGCAGCGTAGGGCCAGGGGTGGACAATCAGCCCCAGCATTTT
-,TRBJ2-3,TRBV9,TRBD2,CASSVAASGGSQYF,TGTGCCAGCAGCGTAGCGGCTAGCGGGGGGTCGCAGTATTTT
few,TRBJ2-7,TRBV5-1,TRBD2,CASSPAGGNYEQYF,TGCGCCAGCAGTCCAGCGGGAGGGAACTACGAGCAGTACTTC
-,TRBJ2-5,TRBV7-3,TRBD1,CASSRQGGSQETQYF,TGTGCCAGCAGCCGACAGGGGGGTTCCCAAGAGACCCAGTACTTC
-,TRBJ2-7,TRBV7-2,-,CASALGLWNYEQYF,TGTGCCAGCGCACTGGGACTTTGGAATTACGAGCAGTACTTC
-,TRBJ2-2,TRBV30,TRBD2,CAWSVTGGQGGELFF,TGTGCCTGGAGTGTAACGGGGGGGCAGGGCGGGGAGCTGTTTTTT
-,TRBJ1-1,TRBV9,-,CASSGTNVPEAFF,TGTGCCAGCAGCGGGACAAACGTCCCTGAAGCTTTCTTT
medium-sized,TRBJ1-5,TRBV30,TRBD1,CAWSALQGAAPGQHNQPQHF,TGTGCCTGGAGTGCGCTACAGGGGGCCGCCCCGGGACAGCACAATCAGCCCCAGCATTTT
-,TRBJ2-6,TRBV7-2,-,CASSLEVRVTGANVLTF,TGTGCCAGCAGCTTAGAAGTCAGGGTTACTGGGGCCAACGTCCTGACTTTC
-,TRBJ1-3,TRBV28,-,CASSFVSGNTIYF,TGTGCCAGCAGTTTCGTCTCTGGAAACACCATATATTTT
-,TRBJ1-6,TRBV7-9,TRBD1,CASSLGAGGFSPLHF,TGTGCCAGCAGCTTAGGGGCAGGGGGGTTTTCACCCCTCCACTTT
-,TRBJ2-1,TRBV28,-,CASSHRDFSYNEQFF,TGTGCCAGCAGCCACCGGGACTTCTCCTACAATGAGCAGTTCTTC
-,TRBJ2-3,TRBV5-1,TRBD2,CASRESKAGGSDTQYF,TGCGCCAGCCGGGAATCTAAAGCGGGAGGCTCAGATACGCAGTATTTT
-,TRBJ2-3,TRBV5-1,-,CASSFDKSAQYF,TGCGCCAGCAGCTTCGACAAATCCGCGCAGTATTTT
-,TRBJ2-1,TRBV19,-,CASQGGGLSYNEQFF,TGTGCCAGTCAAGGGGGGGGCCTCTCCTACAATGAGCAGTTCTTC
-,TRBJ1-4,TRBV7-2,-,CASSLSMSGMGNEKLFF,TGTGCCAGCAGCTTATCCATGTCCGGGATGGGGAATGAAAAACTGTTTTTT
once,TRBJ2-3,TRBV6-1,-,CASSEGRITGTDTQYF,TGTGCCAGCAGTGAAGGGCGGATCACGGGCACAGATACGCAGTATTTT
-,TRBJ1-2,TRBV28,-,CASSLVQGSYGYTF,TGTGCCAGCAGTTTAGTACAGGGTTCCTATGGCTACACCTTC
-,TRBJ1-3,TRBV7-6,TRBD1,CASSLGQNPSGNTIYF,TGTGCCAGCAGCTTGGGACAGAACCCCTCTGGAAACACCATATATTTT
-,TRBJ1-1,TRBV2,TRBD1,CASSEAGQGDNTEAFF,TGTGCCAGCAGTGAAGCGGGGCAGGGGGATAACACTGAAGCTTTCTTT
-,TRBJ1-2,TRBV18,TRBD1,CASSLQEGALDGYTF,TGTGCCAGCTCACTCCAGGAGGGGGCTTTGGATGGCTACACCTTC
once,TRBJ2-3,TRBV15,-,CATTARAGGTDTQYF,TGTGCCACCACCGCAAGGGCTGGGGGGACAGATACGCAGTATTTT
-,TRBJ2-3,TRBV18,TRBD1,CASSFSAGTGLDTQYF,TGTGCCAGCTCGTTTTCTGCTGGGACAGGGTTGGATACGCAGTATTTT
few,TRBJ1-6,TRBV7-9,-,CASSPDREGNSPLHF,TGTGCCAGCAGCCCTGACCGGGAAGGGAATTCACCCCTCCACTTT